A single sample is the source of the 11 T cell receptor beta chains below, sequenced in a study of blood T cell repertoires in COVID-19. TCRdb's copy holds only in-frame clones and misses some; the assay was immunoSEQ multiplex PCR. The sample records over 130,000 clones, about 80% being singletons. The sample comprised PBMCs or T cells enriched from blood (not recorded which). The receptors were sampled from a woman in her late teens or twenties who had been exposed to COVID-19.

This chain joins TRBV27 and TRBJ2-3; TRBD1 aligns across 9 bases. After removal of 6 bases from V and 4 bases from J, the junction contained 5 bases not matched to a gene. The CDR3 runs to 14 residues. The germline gives CDR1 MNHEY, CDR2 SMNVEV (reference sequence). As DNA, the CDR3 is TGTGCCAGCAGACTACAGGGGGCCGCAGATACGCAGTATTTT. This codes for CASRLQGAADTQYF.

The V call is TRBV29-1, the J call TRBJ2-7; a possible D gene is TRBD1 (6 bases). CDR1 is SQVTM, CDR2 ANQGSEA, per germline. The CDR3 has 13 amino acids. The V end lost 3 bases, the J end lost 6 bases, and 15 bases lay between the germline ends. CDR3 coding DNA: TGCAGCGTTGACTTACAGGGAAACGGCGAGCAGTACTTC. Its protein product is CSVDLQGNGEQYF.

The chain combines TRBV9 with TRBJ2-1, with TRBD1 identical over 7 bases. The CDR3 length is 14 residues. The junction had 9 bases not matched to a gene; V was cut back by 3 bases and J by 9 bases. Germline V CDR1 and CDR2: SGDLS, YYNGEE. CDR3 residues: CASSGSTGVGEQFF. As DNA, the CDR3 is TGTGCCAGCAGCGGGAGCACAGGGGTGGGTGAGCAGTTCTTC.

The J gene is TRBJ2-7, the V gene TRBV7-2; no clear D. The CDR3 loop spans 18 amino acids. The V end was cut by 5 bases, the J end by 3 bases, with 26 bases between. Germline-derived CDR1 and CDR2 are SGHTA and FQGNSA. CDR3 DNA: TGTGCCAGCAGCCCTCAGATTCCCACAGCAGGTTTAAACTACGAGCAGTACTTC. Its protein product is CASSPQIPTAGLNYEQYF.

V gene TRBV6-4 combines with J gene TRBJ2-1; 11 nucleotides agree with TRBD2. This CDR3 contains 15 residues. The V gene's germline CDR1 is MRHNA and CDR2 SNTAGT. V shed 6 bases, J shed 7 bases, and the junction held 8 bases outside the gene matches. This CDR3 reads CASRELAGESNEQFF. CDR3 sequence (DNA): TGTGCCAGCAGGGAACTAGCGGGAGAAAGTAATGAGCAGTTCTTC.

Only a few counts were recorded for this clone. The chain links TRBV6-2 or TRBV6-3 to TRBJ2-5, with 14 positions matching TRBD2. Germline values: CDR1 MNHEY, CDR2 SVGEGT. The CDR3 has 18 amino acids. V shed 5 bases and J 4 bases; nucleotides not matched to a gene: 12. The CDR3 spells CASSRPGTSGSHRETQYF. The DNA for the CDR3 is TGTGCCAGCAGTCGTCCTGGGACTAGCGGGAGTCACCGAGAGACCCAGTACTTC.

This clone was picked up a small number of times. This CDR3 reads CASSTATGGMVTEAFF. In DNA, the CDR3 is TGTGCCAGCTCAACAGCGACAGGGGGCATGGTCACTGAAGCTTTCTTT. This chain uses TRBV18 with TRBJ1-1; TRBD1 aligns across 10 bases. Trimming removed 5 bases from V and 4 bases from J; junction bases left unmatched: 10. The CDR3 is made up of 16 amino acids. The germline CDR1 and CDR2 sequences are KGHSH and LQKENI.

V gene TRBV24-1 combines with J gene TRBJ2-1; 7 nucleotides match TRBD2. The J segment lost 10 bases and the V segment lost 8 bases, leaving 10 bases of the junction unmatched. From germline, CDR1 is KGHDR and CDR2 SFDVKD. There are 13 residues in the CDR3. For the CDR3, the DNA is TGTGCCACCATTGCCAAGGGGAGGGCAGAGCAGTTCTTC. Its protein product is CATIAKGRAEQFF.

This clone was detected only once. The chain links TRBV11-2 to TRBJ2-3; 8 bases are a match to TRBD2. The V segment lost 5 bases and the J segment 0 bases; nucleotides outside the gene matches: 4. Germline-derived CDR1 and CDR2 are SGHAT and FQNNGV. This CDR3 comprises 15 residues. CDR3 bases: TGTGCCAGCAGCGCACTAGCGGCCAGCACAGATACGCAGTATTTT. This gives the protein CASSALAASTDTQYF. The entire variable domain, with the rest obtained from reference TRBV11-2 and TRBJ2-3, is as follows: EAGVAQSPRYKIIEKRQSVAFWCNPISGHATLYWYQQILGQGPKLLIQFQNNGVVDDSQLPKDRFSAERLKGVDSTLKIQPAKLEDSAVYLCASSALAASTDTQYFGPGTRLTVL.

The chain carries TRBV10-3 and TRBJ2-7, with 8 bases identical to TRBD1. The CDR3 runs to 15 residues. Germline CDR1 is ENHRY and CDR2 is SYGVKD. Trimming at V came to 3 bases and at J to 2 bases, leaving 6 bases not matched to a gene. The CDR3 sequence: CAISDPTGVPYEQYF. The CDR3 nucleotides are TGTGCCATCAGTGACCCGACAGGGGTCCCCTACGAGCAGTACTTC.

V usage is TRBV4-3 and J usage is TRBJ2-2; D may be TRBD2 (5 bases). Trimming left V 4 bases short and J 6 bases short, with 9 bases between. Germline V gene sequence: CDR1 LGHNA, CDR2 YSLEER. This CDR3 has 13 residues. The CDR3 sequence: CASSPRVAGELFF. DNA for the CDR3: TGCGCCAGCAGCCCGCGGGTGGCCGGGGAGCTGTTTTTT.